These T cell receptor beta chains were read from a single sample in a study of cytomegalovirus exposure and HLA in healthy donors. Only in-frame clones appear in the TCRdb table, and some are missing; sequencing was by immunoSEQ multiplex PCR. Among about 200,000 clones, approximately 78% were seen once, and the ten largest hold about 3%. The sequencing sample was made of PBMCs. These receptors all come from a middle-aged woman in good health and CMV-seronegative. Both conserved end residues are part of each CDR3. A D gene is named only where the DNA matches it firmly. Where a row states a size, it is once, few, many or the class of an expanded clone; other rows omit it.

cdr3_nt cdr3_aa j_call d_call v_call clone_size
TGCAGCGCTAACCGGGGTCCAGGAGAAGATACGCAGTATTTT CSANRGPGEDTQYF TRBJ2-3 - TRBV29-1 -
TGTGCCAGCAGCTTGGCGGGGTACACAGATACGCAGTATTTT CASSLAGYTDTQYF TRBJ2-3 - TRBV7-8 -
TGCGCCAGTAGGGGCAGGAAACCGAACACCGGGGAGCTGTTTTTT CASRGRKPNTGELFF TRBJ2-2 - TRBV19 -
TGCAGCGTTGGGGACTCCAGGAGAGAGCAGTACTTC CSVGDSRREQYF TRBJ2-7 - TRBV29-1 -
TGTGGGACGGGGGGGGTGCCGAATCACGAGCAGTACTTC CGTGGVPNHEQYF TRBJ2-7 TRBD2 TRBV28 -
TGTGCCAGCAGCGTAGCCGCGACAGGCTACGAGCAGTACTTC CASSVAATGYEQYF TRBJ2-7 - TRBV9 few
TGTGCCAGCACTCCAGGGGTAGCGGGAGGCTACGAGCAGTACTTC CASTPGVAGGYEQYF TRBJ2-7 TRBD2 TRBV5-6 -
TGTGCCAGTAGTAATGGGAGCCCGTTAAGCTCCTACGAGCAGTACTTC CASSNGSPLSSYEQYF TRBJ2-7 - TRBV19 -
TGTGCCAGCTCACCGACAGGAAATCCCTCTGGGGCCAACGTCCTGACTTTC CASSPTGNPSGANVLTF TRBJ2-6 - TRBV18 -
TGTGCCAGCAGCTTAGGTCCAGGGTCCCAAGAGACCCAGTACTTC CASSLGPGSQETQYF TRBJ2-5 - TRBV11-2 -
TGTGCCAGCAGCGTACATGGGACGGGAGTCTACGAGCAGTACTTC CASSVHGTGVYEQYF TRBJ2-7 - TRBV9 once
TGTGCCAGCAGCATCGACCAGGGACTAGCGGGAGGGAATGAGCAGTTCTTC CASSIDQGLAGGNEQFF TRBJ2-1 TRBD2 TRBV7-8 -
TGTGCCAGCAGCGTAGCACCCCAGGGGGCGTTCGAGCAGTACTTC CASSVAPQGAFEQYF TRBJ2-7 TRBD1 TRBV9 few
TGCGCCAGCAGCCCGGGACAGAACTATGGCTACACCTTC CASSPGQNYGYTF TRBJ1-2 TRBD1 TRBV5-1 once
TGCGCCAGCAGTGTTCATGTCGGAGAGACCCAGTACTTC CASSVHVGETQYF TRBJ2-5 - TRBV23-1 -
TGCGCCAGCAGCTTGAATGCGGAAAAACTGTTTTTT CASSLNAEKLFF TRBJ1-4 - TRBV5-1 -
TGCGCCAGCAGCCCGTTGGGACAGGGGGTCGTTGAGCAGTTCTTC CASSPLGQGVVEQFF TRBJ2-1 TRBD1 TRBV4-1 -
TGTGCCAGCAGTGAACAGGGGTATGAGCAGTTCTTC CASSEQGYEQFF TRBJ2-1 - TRBV6-1 -
TGTGCCAGTAGGCGAACGAGAGGGGGCTCTGGGGCCAACGTCCTGACTTTC CASRRTRGGSGANVLTF TRBJ2-6 - TRBV19 -
TGTGCCAGCAGTGAAGCGCAATATCCCGCGGACTATGAGCAGTTCTTC CASSEAQYPADYEQFF TRBJ2-1 - TRBV2 -
TGCGCCAGCAGCTTGGTTCCAGGCTCGGCTGAAGCTTTCTTT CASSLVPGSAEAFF TRBJ1-1 - TRBV5-1 once
TGTGCCAGCAGCGGAACAGGGGGAGTGGACGAGCAGTACTTC CASSGTGGVDEQYF TRBJ2-7 TRBD1 TRBV7-2 -